Included here is one T cell receptor (beta chain) sequence, with context. In Seattle, patients joined the study during active infection and were tracked longitudinally. This entry comes from a study of blood T cell repertoires in COVID-19. Study in general: Both acute and convalescent COVID-19 samples were obtained from the United States, Italy and Spain. Nucleic acid was either cDNA or gDNA, and it came from T cells, B-cell-depleted T cells, or PBMCs.

Original handling: The authors estimated nucleated cell counts from reference gene primer amplification. Some clones are missing from TCRdb's copy, which holds only in-frame ones; the method was immunoSEQ multiplex PCR. Clone size and the V and J calls come from that table; the DNA yielded D and trimming. The sample includes about 200,000 clones, 85% of them seen just once. CDR1 is MNHEY, CDR2 SVGAGI, per germline. This CDR3 is built from 13 residues. V was trimmed by 6 bases and J by 5 bases, leaving 11 bases between them. Source material: peripheral blood. J is TRBJ1-5 and V is TRBV6-5; tentatively, D is TRBD1 (6 bases). This clonotype originated in a man aged 60 to 75 with COVID-19, enrolled during active disease. Here the CDR3 reads CASREAGDQPQHF. The DNA for the CDR3 is TGTGCCAGCAGGGAGGCAGGGGATCAGCCCCAGCATTTT.